The 14 T cell receptor beta chains in this list originate from one sample, sequenced in a study of blood T cell repertoires in COVID-19 (dated by TCRdb to the early 2020s). Libraries were constructed by the immunoSEQ multiplex PCR assay. Here the immuneACCESS table is served through TCRdb, limited to in-frame sequences with V and J called. Missing clones are a known gap in these copies; in checked studies unresolved V genes cover under half, and the rest lacks a known reason. This sample comprises 170,000 or so clones, approximately 87% of them detected only once. Of the sample, 0.88% falls within the top ten clones. Source material: peripheral blood. These TCRs come from a woman under 30 who had recovered from COVID-19.

This clone was detected a few times. This sequence joins TRBV20-1 and TRBJ2-1; D is unclear. V lost 0 bases and J lost 12, with 9 bases in between. The length of the CDR3 is 11 residues. CDR1 DFQATT and CDR2 SNEGSKA come from the germline V gene (reference sequence). CDR3 nucleotides: TGCAGTGCTAGAGATTTAGTTCTGCAGTTCTTC. Encoded protein: CSARDLVLQFF.

The V and J genes are TRBV19 and TRBJ1-3; possible D gene TRBD1, 6 bases. Between the trimmed V and J ends, which lost 10 bases and 4 bases, there was a span of 14 bases. Germline assignment: CDR1 LNHDA and CDR2 SQIVND (reference sequence). This CDR3 has 13 residues. This CDR3 is CATADRTGNTIYF. As DNA, the CDR3 is TGTGCCACTGCCGACAGGACCGGAAACACCATATATTTT.

V gene TRBV3-1 (or the pseudogene TRBV3-2) combines with J gene TRBJ2-5; D may be TRBD2 (5 bases). The germline V gene encodes CDR1 LGHDT and CDR2 YNNKEL (reference sequence). The CDR3 is 13 residues long. V shed 6 bases and J shed 5 bases, with 13 bases lying between them. The CDR3 loop is CASRSLAGETQYF. CDR3 nucleotide sequence: TGTGCCAGCAGGTCCCTAGCTGGCGAGACCCAGTACTTC.

This rearrangement joins TRBV24-1 to TRBJ2-5, with TRBD1 matching over 9 bases. V shed 6 bases and J 5 bases; nucleotides not matched to a gene: 12. The CDR3 sequence is 16 residues long. The germline CDR1 and CDR2 sequences are KGHDR and SFDVKD. The CDR3 protein is CATSSRTGVYRETQYF. CDR3 bases: TGTGCCACCAGTTCCCGGACAGGGGTCTATAGGGAGACCCAGTACTTC.

The chain couples TRBV5-6 to TRBJ1-2, with a possible D match to TRBD1 (5 bases). With 4 bases removed from V and 2 bases from J, the gap between germline ends came to 12 bases. The germline V gene encodes CDR1 SGHDT and CDR2 YYEEEE. The CDR3 extends over 14 amino acids. The CDR3 DNA reads TGTGCCAGCAGCCGCGACAGTGGCAACTATGGCTACACCTTC. Translated: CASSRDSGNYGYTF.

V is TRBV3-1 (or the pseudogene TRBV3-2) and J is TRBJ2-3; 10 bases agree with TRBD2. CDR1 and CDR2 from the germline V gene are LGHDT and YNNKEL (reference sequence). The CDR3 loop spans 14 amino acids. The V and J ends lost 4 bases and 7 bases, in that order; junction bases with no gene match: 5. The CDR3 loop is CASSPAGGPNTQYF. For the CDR3, the DNA is TGTGCCAGCAGCCCAGCGGGGGGGCCCAATACGCAGTATTTT.

The chain uses TRBV5-4 and TRBJ1-2; the match to TRBD1 covers 11 bases. The CDR3 length is 16 residues. V was clipped by 4 bases and J by 4 bases; unmatched bases: 9. Germline assignment: CDR1 SGHNT and CDR2 YYREEE (reference sequence). CDR3: CASSPRTGGVVYGYTF. CDR3 in DNA: TGTGCCAGCAGCCCACGGACAGGGGGCGTCGTCTATGGCTACACCTTC.

This chain links TRBV6-5 with TRBJ1-1; D is unresolved. Trimming shortened V by 0 bases and J by 5 bases, and 10 bases separated the two germline ends. CDR1 is MNHEY and CDR2 is SVGAGI in the germline V gene. The CDR3 covers 14 residues. CDR3 residues: CASSYSRGKTEAFF. The CDR3 region has the DNA TGTGCCAGCAGTTACTCGAGAGGGAAAACTGAAGCTTTCTTT.

The rearrangement links TRBV10-3 to TRBJ1-3; maybe TRBD1 (6 bases). The CDR3 consists of 14 residues. Trimming stripped 2 bases from V and 3 bases from J, with 8 bases between. Germline V gives CDR1 ENHRY, CDR2 SYGVKD. The CDR3 spells CAISERDIGNTIYF. The CDR3 DNA reads as TGTGCCATCAGTGAGAGGGACATTGGAAACACCATATATTTT.

The chain is built from TRBV6-1 and TRBJ2-7; the D gene is possibly TRBD1 (6 bases). Trimming removed 3 bases at V and 7 bases at J, with 16 bases between. The CDR3 has 14 amino acids. From germline, CDR1 is MNHNS and CDR2 SASEGT. Written as DNA, the CDR3 is TGTGCCAGCAGTGAGGTCAGGGTAGGGGGAGAGCAGTACGTC. Its protein is CASSEVRVGGEQYV.

V is TRBV5-1 and J is TRBJ2-3; tentatively, D is TRBD2 (6 bases). The CDR3 covers 15 residues. Between the trimmed V and J ends, which lost 0 bases and 1 base, there was a span of 9 bases. The germline CDR1 and CDR2 sequences are SGHRS and YFSETQ. The CDR3 DNA reads TGCGCCAGCAGCTTGGGGTCGGGAGGCACAGATACGCAGTATTTT. This translates into CASSLGSGGTDTQYF. The whole variable domain, filled in from reference TRBV5-1 and TRBJ2-3, reads KAGVTQTPRYLIKTRGQQVTLSCSPISGHRSVSWYQQTPGQGLQFLFEYFSETQRNKGNFPGRFSGRQFSNSRSEMNVSTLELGDSALYLCASSLGSGGTDTQYFGPGTRLTVL.

The rearrangement links TRBV11-3 to TRBJ2-5; 8 nucleotides align to TRBD1. V dropped 1 base and J dropped 5; count of bases not matched to a gene: 6. Germline loops: CDR1 SGHNT, CDR2 YENEEA. The CDR3 is 15 residues long. This CDR3 is CASSLGQGAGETQYF. CDR3 bases: TGTGCCAGCAGCTTAGGGCAGGGGGCCGGTGAGACCCAGTACTTC.

V and J are TRBV30 and TRBJ1-5; 7 bases are shared with TRBD1. Germline CDR1 GTSNPN, CDR2 SVGIG (reference sequence). The CDR3 is made up of 17 amino acids. V lost 3 bases and J lost 3; bases outside the gene matches: 14. The CDR3 reads CAWSSGEGQAYNQPQHF. The CDR3 bases are TGTGCCTGGAGCTCGGGAGAAGGACAGGCCTACAATCAGCCCCAGCATTTT.

The gene calls are TRBV5-6 and TRBJ2-7, with D possibly TRBD1 on 6 matching bases. The CDR3 covers 12 residues. V gave up 5 bases and J gave up 3 bases, with 9 bases separating them. Germline CDR1 reads SGHDT; CDR2 reads YYEEEE. The CDR3 DNA reads as TGTGCCAGCAGTACAGGGTACTACGAGCAGTACTTC. This gives the protein CASSTGYYEQYF. Based on the CDR3 plus reference TRBV5-6 and TRBJ2-7, the full variable domain is DAGVTQSPTHLIKTRGQQVTLRCSPKSGHDTVSWYQQALGQGPQFIFQYYEEEERQRGNFPDRFSGHQFPNYSSELNVNALLLGDSALYLCASSTGYYEQYFGPGTRLTVT.